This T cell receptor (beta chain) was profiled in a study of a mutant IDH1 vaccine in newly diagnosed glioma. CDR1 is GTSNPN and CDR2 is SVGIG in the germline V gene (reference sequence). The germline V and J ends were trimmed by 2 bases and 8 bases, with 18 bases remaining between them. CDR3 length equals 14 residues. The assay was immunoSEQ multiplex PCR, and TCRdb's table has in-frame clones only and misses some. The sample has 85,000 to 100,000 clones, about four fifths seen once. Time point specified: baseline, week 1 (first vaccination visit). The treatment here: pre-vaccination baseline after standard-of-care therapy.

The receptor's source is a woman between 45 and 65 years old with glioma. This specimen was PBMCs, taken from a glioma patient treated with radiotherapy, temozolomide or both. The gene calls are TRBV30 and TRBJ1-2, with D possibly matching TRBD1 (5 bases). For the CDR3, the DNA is TGTGCCTGGAGTCCGGGACGTGCACTCGGGGGCTACACCTTC. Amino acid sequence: CAWSPGRALGGYTF.